A selection of T cell receptor beta chains follows, all from one sample in a study of chemoradiotherapy in HPV16-positive cancers. Sequenced by immunoSEQ multiplex PCR; TCRdb stores in-frame clones only, minus some. This sample has approximately 19,000 clones; approximately 87% occur once, and the top ten carry about 2.4%. Sequencing was performed on blood, taken from a patient who underwent chemoradiotherapy. Source of these receptors: a human donor with HPV-associated anogenital cancer. Both conserved end residues are part of each CDR3. The order of the fields is J gene, D gene, V gene, CDR3 protein. The D gene is left open where the match is weak.

TRBJ2-1	NA	TRBV7-5	CARSLAACWDRGLNEQFF
TRBJ2-5	NA	TRBV23-1	CASSPTGGRQETQYF
TRBJ1-1	NA	TRBV9	CASSVEGTEAFF
NA	TRBD1	TRBV27	CASSGPRQGIYEQYF
TRBJ1-2	NA	TRBV20-1	CSARDGYTF
TRBJ2-7	TRBD2	TRBV10-3	CAGGGLTLEEQYF
TRBJ2-4	NA	TRBV14	CASSQAKNIQYF
TRBJ1-4	TRBD1	TRBV28	CASSPEGRGRPGPSEKLFF
TRBJ2-7	NA	TRBV7-2	CASSFLGIPPQQYF
TRBJ2-7	NA	TRBV7-9	CASSLAGGSDEQYF